The 20 T cell receptor beta chains below were found in one sample sequenced in a study of T-cell reconstitution after alpha-beta-depleted transplantation in children. Using unique molecular identifiers, the investigators prepared the TCRbeta library. TCRdb re-called the PCR reads through MiXCR, storing one row per CDR3 protein. The sample records 450,000 to 600,000 distinct CDR3 sequences, around a third being singletons. Source: PBMCs from the stem cell graft donor, taken from the stem cell graft. Receptor source: a human donor who donated a stem cell graft to a child with aplastic anemia.

The gene calls are TRBV10-3 and TRBJ2-2; D is ambiguous. Trimming took 3 bases from V and 0 from J, leaving 11 bases between them. CDR1 is ENHRY and CDR2 is SYGVKD in the germline V gene. CDR3 size: 16 residues. The CDR3 bases are TGTGCCATCAGTGAAGGTGTCAGCGCGAACACCGGGGAGCTGTTTTTT. The encoded protein is CAISEGVSANTGELFF.

The chain recombines TRBV11-2 with TRBJ2-2; TRBD2 aligns across 12 bases. Losses at the gene ends were 1 base for V and 6 bases for J; bases not matched to a gene: 6. The CDR3 is 17 amino acids. The V gene's germline CDR1 is SGHAT and CDR2 FQNNGV. CDR3 sequence: CASSLVGLAGTSGELFF. CDR3 DNA sequence: TGTGCCAGCAGCTTAGTTGGACTAGCGGGAACTTCCGGGGAGCTGTTTTTT. Filled out from reference TRBV11-2 and TRBJ2-2, the complete variable domain reads EAGVAQSPRYKIIEKRQSVAFWCNPISGHATLYWYQQILGQGPKLLIQFQNNGVVDDSQLPKDRFSAERLKGVDSTLKIQPAKLEDSAVYLCASSLVGLAGTSGELFFGEGSRLTVL.

This clonotype showed up just a few times. The gene calls are TRBV28 and TRBJ2-3; TRBD1 matches 11 bases. Looked up from germline, CDR1 is MDHEN and CDR2 is SYDVKM. This CDR3 comprises 16 residues. Trimming removed 9 bases from V and 4 bases from J; junction bases left unmatched: 12. As DNA, the CDR3 is TGTGCCAGTTTCCCCCGGGACAGGGGGATGCCAGATACGCAGTATTTT. It codes for CASFPRDRGMPDTQYF.

This clonotype was found a few times. This chain uses TRBV27 with TRBJ2-7; 7 bases match TRBD1. The germline CDR1 and CDR2 sequences are MNHEY and SMNVEV (reference sequence). The CDR3 totals 16 residues. Germline trimming cut 4 bases from V and 0 bases from J; bases unmatched to any gene: 9. DNA of the CDR3: TGTGCCAGCAGTTCCACTACAGGGGTCCTCTCCTACGAGCAGTACTTC. Protein: CASSSTTGVLSYEQYF.

The chain uses TRBV13 and TRBJ2-1; no clear D gene. The CDR3 runs to 14 residues. Trimming removed 4 bases from V and 8 bases from J, with 15 bases in between. Germline V gene data show CDR1 as PRHDT and CDR2 as FYEKMQ (reference sequence). The CDR3 here is CASSSGQAFDEQFF. CDR3 bases: TGTGCCAGCAGCTCGGGCCAAGCCTTCGATGAGCAGTTCTTC.

The V and J genes are TRBV27 and TRBJ1-1; D unresolved. Per germline, CDR1 MNHEY and CDR2 SMNVEV (reference sequence). V was cut by 6 bases and J by 3 bases, with 17 bases left in between. CDR3 length: 15 residues. The CDR3 loop reads CASRPDNPHDTEAFF. In DNA, the CDR3 is TGTGCCAGCAGGCCCGACAATCCTCACGACACTGAAGCTTTCTTT.

CDR3 sequence reads: CASSRLGEGNTIYF. The CDR3 DNA reads TGTGCCAGCAGCCGACTAGGAGAAGGAAACACCATATATTTT. The genes are TRBV14 and TRBJ1-3; D remains ambiguous. Trimming pared 4 bases from V and 4 bases from J, leaving 11 bases between. This CDR3 comprises 14 residues. CDR1 is SGHDN and CDR2 is FVKESK in the germline V gene.

This chain uses TRBV18 with TRBJ1-4; the D is unclear. The germline CDR1 and CDR2 sequences are KGHSH and LQKENI. The ends were cut back, 0 bases at V and 3 bases at J, with 14 bases in the middle. CDR3 length: 17 residues. The CDR3 DNA reads as TGTGCCAGCTCACCACCCTCACAGTGGAGTTCTAATGAAAAACTGTTTTTT. This encodes CASSPPSQWSSNEKLFF.

This chain connects TRBV29-1 to TRBJ2-1; TRBD2 agrees at 10 bases. The germline gives CDR1 SQVTM, CDR2 ANQGSEA. V dropped 5 bases and J dropped 2; count of bases not matched to a gene: 0. This CDR3 has 13 residues. CDR3 sequence (DNA): TGCAGCGTTCTAGCGGGAGCCTACAATGAGCAGTTCTTC. Encoded protein: CSVLAGAYNEQFF.

This clonotype occurred many times. The V gene is TRBV24-1, the J gene TRBJ2-3; no clear D. This CDR3 region has 15 residues. Deletions cut 4 bases from V and 6 bases from J, with 16 bases between. Per germline, CDR1 KGHDR and CDR2 SFDVKD. The CDR3 DNA follows: TGTGCCACCAGTGAGATGACACGAATTGGGGATACGCAGTATTTT. It yields the protein CATSEMTRIGDTQYF.

This chain connects TRBV7-7 to TRBJ2-1; D unclear. The V end lost 2 bases, the J end lost 8 bases, and 13 bases lay between the germline ends. The CDR3 has 14 residues. The germline gives CDR1 SSHAT, CDR2 FNYEAQ (reference sequence). The CDR3 reads CASSLSEGSDEQFF. In DNA, the CDR3 is TGTGCCAGCAGCTTAAGTGAAGGGTCTGATGAGCAGTTCTTC. The full variable domain, its missing parts supplied by reference TRBV7-7 and TRBJ2-1, is GAGVSQSPRYKVTKRGQDVTLRCDPISSHATLYWYQQALGQGPEFLTYFNYEAQPDKSGLPSDRFSAERPEGSISTLTIQRTEQRDSAMYRCASSLSEGSDEQFFGPGTRLTVL.

The sample holds a few counts of this clonotype. V usage is TRBV20-1 and J usage is TRBJ1-2, with D unclear. Germline V gene sequence: CDR1 DFQATT, CDR2 SNEGSKA (reference sequence). CDR3 length: 12 residues. The V end was cut by 4 bases, the J end by 0 bases, with 6 bases between. In DNA, the CDR3 is TGCAGTGCTACAAGAGCTAACTATGGCTACACCTTC. It codes for CSATRANYGYTF.

The chain is built from TRBV29-1 and TRBJ2-5, with D possibly being TRBD1 (6 bases). This CDR3 comprises 12 residues. The ends were cut back, 6 bases at V and 9 bases at J, with 17 bases in the middle. Germline V gene data show CDR1 as SQVTM and CDR2 as ANQGSEA. The CDR3 DNA sequence: TGCAGCGTGGGGCCAGGGGCGGAGGCCCAGTACTTC. Amino acid sequence: CSVGPGAEAQYF.

The V gene is TRBV27, the J gene TRBJ2-3, with D possibly matching TRBD1 (6 bases). The germline gives CDR1 MNHEY, CDR2 SMNVEV (reference sequence). V was pared by 5 bases and J by 6 bases, with 24 bases between. The CDR3 is 17 amino acids. This CDR3 reads CASSERRGTGKGDTQYF. As DNA, the CDR3 is TGTGCCAGCAGTGAAAGAAGGGGAACAGGGAAGGGGGATACGCAGTATTTT.

V and J are TRBV20-1 and TRBJ2-2; 11 bases map to TRBD2. With V trimmed by 6 bases and J by 1 base, 7 bases remained unmatched. The CDR3 loop spans 16 amino acids. In germline, CDR1 is DFQATT, CDR2 SNEGSKA (reference sequence). This chain's CDR3 is CSASSTSGMNTGELFF. CDR3 DNA: TGCAGTGCCTCCTCGACTAGCGGGATGAACACCGGGGAGCTGTTTTTT.

The chain employs TRBV7-3 and TRBJ1-3; tentatively, D is TRBD1 (6 bases). Germline V gene data show CDR1 as SGHTA and CDR2 as FQGTGA. Trimming stripped 5 bases from V and 0 bases from J, with 17 bases between. This CDR3 comprises 17 residues. CDR3 coding DNA: TGTGCCAGCAGCCCCCTTCCGACAGGTGCCTCTGGAAACACCATATATTTT. Its translation is CASSPLPTGASGNTIYF.

This clonotype was detected only a few times. The V gene is TRBV5-1, the J gene TRBJ2-3; the D is unclear. The germline V gene encodes CDR1 SGHRS and CDR2 YFSETQ. V lost 4 bases and J lost 2, with 14 bases in between. The CDR3 covers 15 residues. In nucleotides, the CDR3 is TGCGCCAGCAGCCAGGCGATACCCACCACAGATACGCAGTATTTT. Its translation: CASSQAIPTTDTQYF.

This clonotype was found a few times. This chain connects TRBV29-1 to TRBJ2-2; 9 bases map to TRBD2. The CDR3 contains 18 residues. CDR1 SQVTM and CDR2 ANQGSEA come from the germline V gene. V lost 4 bases, J lost 0 bases, and 12 bases stayed unmatched. The CDR3 spells CSVGDRCGRAPNTGELFF. CDR3 DNA: TGCAGCGTTGGAGACCGGTGCGGGAGGGCCCCGAACACCGGGGAGCTGTTTTTT.

The genes are TRBV12-3 or TRBV12-4 and TRBJ1-3; D unclear. CDR3 length: 14 amino acids. V gave up 3 bases and J gave up 6 bases, with 12 bases separating them. The CDR3 loop reads CASSFEDTANTIYF. The DNA of the CDR3 is TGTGCCAGCAGTTTTGAAGATACGGCAAACACCATATATTTT.

The rearrangement uses TRBV7-2 and TRBJ2-3; no firm D call. Germline V gene lookup returns CDR1 SGHTA and CDR2 FQGNSA. This CDR3 is built from 13 residues. V was clipped by 5 bases and J by 4 bases, with 10 bases between them. CDR3 coding DNA: TGTGCCAGCAGCAGAGGTGCCTCAGATACGCAGTATTTT. This translates into CASSRGASDTQYF.